This T cell receptor beta chain stems from a study of radiation and T cells in renal cell carcinoma. Study-wide results and caveats: Top tumor clonotypes rose in blood 2 weeks post-radiation, then contracted.

TCRdb's copy holds only in-frame clones and misses some; the assay was immunoSEQ multiplex PCR. The table has 160,000 or so clones, about nine tenths seen once. As concerns this clone: Its specificity is not known. Other DNA sequences from this sample encode an identical CDR3 as well.

Germline lookup yields CDR1 KGHSH and CDR2 LQKENI. V lost 0 bases and J lost 4, with 1 base in between. This CDR3 region has 12 residues. The time point here: blood 2 weeks post-SBRT. The treatment is: 15 Gy SBRT to primary tumor, nephrectomy 4 weeks later. Radiation-treated patients gave blood at baseline, week 2 and week 4. Clear cell pathology was present in this patient's renal cell carcinoma. The source was blood, collected from a patient whose treatment included radiotherapy and nephrectomy. The V and J genes are TRBV18 and TRBJ1-3; D call uncertain. The sequence came from a woman aged 50 to 65 with renal cell carcinoma. The CDR3 spells CASSPPGNTIYF. The CDR3 DNA follows: TGTGCCAGCTCACCACCAGGAAACACCATATATTTT.